Each of the 22 T cell receptor beta chains below was sequenced from the same sample in a study of PD-L1 blockade in urothelial cancer. Measured with immunoSEQ multiplex PCR; TCRdb has only the in-frame clones, and not every one. The sample has fewer than 50,000 clones, about 86% seen once. The time point denotes: pretreatment peripheral blood. The sample consisted of PBMCs, taken around atezolizumab (anti-PD-L1) treatment. These receptor sequences come from a man between 70 and 80 years old with urothelial cancer.

This sequence joins TRBV5-4 and TRBJ2-5; D remains unclear. The CDR3 length is 11 residues. The germline V and J ends were trimmed by 2 bases and 4 bases, with 3 bases remaining between them. Germline CDR1 reads SGHNT; CDR2 reads YYREEE (reference sequence). The CDR3 protein is CASSFLETQYF. Written as DNA, the CDR3 is TGTGCCAGCAGCTTTCTAGAGACCCAGTACTTC.

The chain combines TRBV7-2 with TRBJ2-5; 7 bases align to TRBD2. With 1 base clipped from V and 5 bases from J, the junction kept 10 bases outside the gene matches. The CDR3 is 16 amino acids. CDR1 SGHTA and CDR2 FQGNSA come from the germline V gene. The chain's CDR3 is CASSLGVWGEGETQYF. The CDR3 nucleotides are TGTGCCAGCAGCTTAGGGGTATGGGGGGAGGGCGAGACCCAGTACTTC.

This clone was observed once. The chain couples TRBV15 to TRBJ2-3; D is ambiguous. The CDR3 runs to 13 residues. V lost 3 bases to trimming and J lost 4 bases, with 8 bases between them. From germline, CDR1 is LNHNV and CDR2 YYDKDF (reference sequence). CDR3 DNA: TGTGCCACCAGCAGCATGGCCCCAGATACGCAGTATTTT. Residues: CATSSMAPDTQYF.

The chain employs TRBV19 and TRBJ1-3; 7 nucleotides match TRBD1. The V segment lost 2 bases and the J segment 3 bases; nucleotides outside the gene matches: 10. CDR1 is LNHDA and CDR2 is SQIVND in the germline V gene (reference sequence). This CDR3 comprises 17 residues. CDR3 DNA: TGTGCCAGTAGTATAACCCCTCCCAGGGGGTATGGAAACACCATATATTTT. Encoded protein: CASSITPPRGYGNTIYF.

CDR3 amino acids: CASSLAGGSGTDTQYF. CDR3 sequence (DNA): TGTGCCAGCAGTCTAGCGGGGGGGTCTGGCACAGATACGCAGTATTTT. The gene calls are TRBV6-4 and TRBJ2-3, with 12 bases lining up with TRBD2. The CDR3 runs to 16 residues. Trimming cost V 5 bases and J 1 base; bases outside gene matches: 4. From germline, CDR1 is MRHNA and CDR2 SNTAGT.

This rearrangement joins TRBV6-5 to TRBJ2-5; 8 bases match TRBD1. This CDR3 has 14 residues. CDR1 MNHEY and CDR2 SVGAGI come from the germline V gene. V shed 7 bases and J 4 bases; nucleotides not matched to a gene: 8. The CDR3 region has the DNA TGTGCCAGCATGCTCCAGGGGGCGGCAGAGACCCAGTACTTC. This gives the protein CASMLQGAAETQYF.

V usage is TRBV7-8 and J usage is TRBJ2-7; D gene unclear. Trimming cost V 0 bases and J 6 bases, with 15 bases left between them. The CDR3 extends over 15 amino acids. Germline V CDR1 and CDR2: SGHVS, FQNEAQ. The CDR3 region is CASSLAVVPTREQYF. The CDR3, as DNA: TGTGCCAGCAGCTTAGCGGTAGTTCCCACCCGCGAGCAGTACTTC.

This chain links TRBV18 with TRBJ2-7; 9 nucleotides line up with TRBD2. V was pared by 4 bases and J by 0 bases, with 22 bases of the junction left unmatched. CDR3 length: 21 amino acids. Germline lookup yields CDR1 KGHSH and CDR2 LQKENI. The DNA of the CDR3 is TGTGCCAGCTCACTCTTACCCCCGGGGGGTAGCGGGGGTTTTAGCTCCTACGAGCAGTACTTC. Residues: CASSLLPPGGSGGFSSYEQYF.

The chain links TRBV4-3 to TRBJ1-6, with D unclear. V was trimmed by 5 bases and J by 8 bases, leaving 10 bases between them. The V gene's germline CDR1 is LGHNA and CDR2 YSLEER. This CDR3 contains 13 residues. DNA for the CDR3: TGCGCCAGCAGCTTCTCTCCGGATTCACCCCTCCACTTT. This gives the protein CASSFSPDSPLHF.

The rearrangement joins TRBV5-1 to TRBJ2-5, with D tentatively TRBD1 (5 bases). Germline values: CDR1 SGHRS, CDR2 YFSETQ. V dropped 2 bases and J dropped 5 bases, with 13 bases sitting between them. The length of the CDR3 is 14 residues. CDR3 amino acids: CASSLSGQGETQYF. CDR3 in DNA: TGCGCCAGCAGCTTATCAGGGCAGGGCGAGACCCAGTACTTC.

This chain uses TRBV19 with TRBJ1-6, with D possibly matching TRBD1 (6 bases). CDR3 length: 17 amino acids. Germline CDR1 LNHDA, CDR2 SQIVND (reference sequence). V lost 3 bases and J 0 bases, leaving 12 bases between the germline ends. CDR3: CASSIKQGSSYNSPLHF. The CDR3 coding sequence is TGTGCCAGTAGTATTAAACAGGGAAGCTCCTATAATTCACCCCTCCACTTT.

In this sample, this clone turned up once. In DNA, the CDR3 is TGTGCCAGCAGTTTGTCGGACAGCTCCACCAGAAACACCATATATTTT. This gives the protein CASSLSDSSTRNTIYF. This chain connects TRBV28 to TRBJ1-3; D perhaps matches TRBD1 (6 bases). Trimming shortened V by 3 bases and J by 5 bases, and 17 bases separated the two germline ends. The CDR3 length is 16 residues. Germline V gene sequence: CDR1 MDHEN, CDR2 SYDVKM.

The chain carries TRBV13 and TRBJ2-1, with D perhaps TRBD2 (7 bases). Trimming removed 3 bases at V and 5 bases at J, with 14 bases between. Germline V CDR1 and CDR2: PRHDT, FYEKMQ (reference sequence). This CDR3 has 15 residues. The CDR3 sequence is CASSFVGGRDNEQFF. CDR3 sequence (DNA): TGTGCCAGCAGCTTTGTAGGGGGGAGGGACAATGAGCAGTTCTTC.

V gene TRBV5-3 combines with J gene TRBJ2-1; TRBD2 matches 15 bases. TRBV5-3 is identified as an open reading frame with a role that is uncertain. V shed 5 bases, J shed 4 bases, and the junction held 10 bases outside the gene matches. There are 18 residues in the CDR3. The CDR3 protein is CARSFGLAGGFGYNEQFF. In DNA, the CDR3 is TGTGCCAGAAGTTTCGGACTAGCGGGGGGGTTTGGTTACAATGAGCAGTTCTTC.

The chain couples TRBV29-1 to TRBJ1-2, with a tentative D call TRBD1 (5 bases). Trimming removed 7 bases from V and 1 base from J, with 19 bases in between. CDR1 and CDR2 (germline): SQVTM, ANQGSEA. This CDR3 region has 15 residues. This chain's CDR3 is CSAEGAEPNNYGYTF. Here the CDR3 DNA reads TGCAGCGCAGAAGGGGCAGAGCCAAATAACTATGGCTACACCTTC.

The genes are TRBV6-1 and TRBJ2-7, with 8 bases lining up with TRBD2. The CDR3 totals 14 residues. J gave up 0 bases and V 5 bases, and 3 bases lay outside the gene matches. Germline CDR1 and CDR2: MNHNS and SASEGT. DNA of the CDR3: TGTGCCAGCAGTCCGCGGGGGGCCTCCTACGAGCAGTACTTC. Amino acids: CASSPRGASYEQYF.

This chain connects TRBV27 to TRBJ2-3, with 10 bases that match TRBD1. J gave up 4 bases and V 5 bases, and 6 bases lay outside the gene matches. Germline values: CDR1 MNHEY, CDR2 SMNVEV (reference sequence). The CDR3 has 15 residues. CDR3 sequence reads: CASSPRDRGADTQYF. The CDR3 DNA reads as TGTGCCAGCAGTCCTCGGGACAGGGGCGCAGATACGCAGTATTTT.

The chain recombines TRBV5-4 with TRBJ2-3; D unclear. The germline V gene encodes CDR1 SGHNT and CDR2 YYREEE (reference sequence). This CDR3 spans 14 amino acids. The V end lost 3 bases, the J end lost 4 bases, and 12 bases lay between the germline ends. CDR3 protein: CASSSQSNPDTQYF. CDR3 nucleotides: TGTGCCAGCAGCTCCCAGTCGAATCCAGATACGCAGTATTTT.

This clone was seen only once. V usage is TRBV10-2 and J usage is TRBJ2-1; the match to TRBD1 covers 8 bases. Unmatched junction bases numbered 5, after V lost 5 bases and J lost 2 bases. In germline, CDR1 is WSHSY, CDR2 SAAADI. The CDR3 extends over 15 amino acids. The CDR3 is CASSNLQGAYNEQFF. The CDR3 DNA is TGCGCCAGCAGTAACCTACAGGGGGCCTACAATGAGCAGTTCTTC.

The sample holds one count of this clone. The V gene is TRBV7-3, the J gene TRBJ2-3, with 9 bases fitting TRBD2. Germline V gives CDR1 SGHTA, CDR2 FQGTGA. V shed 5 bases and J 4 bases; nucleotides not matched to a gene: 4. The CDR3 length is 14 residues. The CDR3 DNA follows: TGTGCCAGCAGCCCGGGACTAGCCTCAGATACGCAGTATTTT. This gives the protein CASSPGLASDTQYF.

The chain employs TRBV6-6 and TRBJ1-2; a weak D match, TRBD1 (5 bases). The germline V gene encodes CDR1 MNHNY and CDR2 SVGAGI (reference sequence). The CDR3 is 13 amino acids. V lost 6 bases and J lost 2, with 10 bases in between. The CDR3 sequence: CASRPSGNYGYTF. The CDR3 DNA sequence: TGTGCCAGCAGACCGTCAGGGAACTATGGCTACACCTTC.

The chain joins TRBV27 to TRBJ2-5, with TRBD2 matching 8 bases. Trimming took 0 bases from V and 4 from J; bases not matched to a gene: 10. Germline assignment: CDR1 MNHEY and CDR2 SMNVEV (reference sequence). This CDR3 spans 17 amino acids. The CDR3 region has the DNA TGTGCCAGCAGTTTATCCTATAGCGGGACCCGGCGAGAGACCCAGTACTTC. This translates into CASSLSYSGTRRETQYF.